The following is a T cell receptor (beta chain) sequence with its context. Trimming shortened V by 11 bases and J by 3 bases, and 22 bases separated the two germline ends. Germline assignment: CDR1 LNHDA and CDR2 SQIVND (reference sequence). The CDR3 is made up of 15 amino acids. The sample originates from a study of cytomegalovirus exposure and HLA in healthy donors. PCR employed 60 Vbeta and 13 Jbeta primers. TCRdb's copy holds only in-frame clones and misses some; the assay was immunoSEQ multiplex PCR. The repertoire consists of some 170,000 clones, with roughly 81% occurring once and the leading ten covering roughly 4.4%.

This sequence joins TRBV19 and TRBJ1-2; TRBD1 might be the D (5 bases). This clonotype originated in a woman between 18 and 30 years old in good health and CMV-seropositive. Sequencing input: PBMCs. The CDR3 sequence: CASNPAGVSDYGYTF. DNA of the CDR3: TGTGCCTCAAATCCCGCGGGGGTTAGTGACTATGGCTACACCTTC. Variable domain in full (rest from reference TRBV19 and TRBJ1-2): DGGITQSPKYLFRKEGQNVTLSCEQNLNHDAMYWYRQDPGQGLRLIYYSQIVNDFQKGDIAEGYSVSREKKESFPLTVTSAQKNPTAFYLCASNPAGVSDYGYTFGSGTRLTVV.